This T cell receptor beta chain derives from a study of blood T cell repertoires in COVID-19. Study in general: Sample material is recorded as cDNA or gDNA derived from T cells, B-cell-depleted T cells, or PBMCs.

Per the study methods: It was from reference gene primer amplification that nucleated cell counts were estimated. This table comes from immunoSEQ multiplex PCR, and its TCRdb copy is limited to in-frame clones, with some not included. Clonal size and the V and J genes are those of that table, whereas D and trimming came from the DNA. The sample has some 220,000 clones, under 85% seen once; the top ten hold around 5.9%. CDR1 and CDR2 from the germline V gene are KGHDR and SFDVKD. The length of the CDR3 is 12 residues. The V end lost 5 bases, the J end lost 3 bases, and 5 bases lay between the germline ends.

The source of this sequence is a human donor in a cohort sampled during active COVID-19. Sequencing was performed on peripheral blood. The genes are TRBV24-1 and TRBJ2-3, with D uncertain. CDR3 DNA: TGTGCCACCAGTGGGAGAACAGATACGCAGTATTTT. Protein product: CATSGRTDTQYF.